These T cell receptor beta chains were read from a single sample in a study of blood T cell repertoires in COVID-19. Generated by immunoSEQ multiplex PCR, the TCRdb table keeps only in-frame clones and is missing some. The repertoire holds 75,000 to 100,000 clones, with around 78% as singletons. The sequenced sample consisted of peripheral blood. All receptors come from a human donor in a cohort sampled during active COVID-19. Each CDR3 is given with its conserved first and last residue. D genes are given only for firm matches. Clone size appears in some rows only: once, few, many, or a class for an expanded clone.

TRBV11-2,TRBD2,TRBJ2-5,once,TGTGCCAGCAGCTCGGGCCCTAGCGGGGTACGAGAGACCCAGTACTTC,CASSSGPSGVRETQYF
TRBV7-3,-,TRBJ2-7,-,TGTGCCAGCAGCCTAGGTAGCGATCTCGAGCAGTACTTC,CASSLGSDLEQYF
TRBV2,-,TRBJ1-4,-,TGTGCCAGCAGTCATCAGGTCGCAACTAATGAAAAACTGTTTTTT,CASSHQVATNEKLFF
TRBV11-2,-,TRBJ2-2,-,TGTGCCAGCAGCCCCGGGTACACCGGGGAGCTGTTTTTT,CASSPGYTGELFF
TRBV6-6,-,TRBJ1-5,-,TGTGCCAGCAGTTACCCGGTCGGGAATCAGCCCCAGCATTTT,CASSYPVGNQPQHF
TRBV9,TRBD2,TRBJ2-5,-,TGTGCCAGCAGCTTCAGCGGGGGAAAAGAGACCCAGTACTTC,CASSFSGGKETQYF
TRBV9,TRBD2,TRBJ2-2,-,TGTGCCAGCGCCCGAGGACTAGCGGGAGGTGGCACCGGGGAGCTGTTTTTT,CASARGLAGGGTGELFF
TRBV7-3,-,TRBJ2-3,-,TGTGCCAGCAGCTCCCTGACTCCAGATACGCAGTATTTT,CASSSLTPDTQYF
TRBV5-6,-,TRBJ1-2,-,TGTGCCAGCAGTCCCGACAGGAACTATGGCTACACCTTC,CASSPDRNYGYTF
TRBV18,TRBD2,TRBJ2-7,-,TGTGCCAGCTCGTCTACTAGCGGGGCTTCCTACGAGCAGTACTTC,CASSSTSGASYEQYF
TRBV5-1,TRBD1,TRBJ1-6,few,TGCGCCAGCAGCATCCGGGACAGTAATTCACCCCTCCACTTT,CASSIRDSNSPLHF
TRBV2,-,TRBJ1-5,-,TGTGCCAGCAGTGCGGACTTTTGGCCCCAGCATTTT,CASSADFWPQHF
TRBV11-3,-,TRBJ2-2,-,TGTGCCAGCAGCTTAGTCGACCCCTCGTCAGGCGGGGAGCTGTTTTTT,CASSLVDPSSGGELFF
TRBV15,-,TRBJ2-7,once,TGTGCCACCAGCAGAGTCCTGACTCAGGGGGGCCTCGAGCAGTACTTC,CATSRVLTQGGLEQYF
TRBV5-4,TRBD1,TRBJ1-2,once,TGTGCCAGCAGCTTGCACCGGGACAGAGGAACCCGGAACTATGGCTACACCTTC,CASSLHRDRGTRNYGYTF
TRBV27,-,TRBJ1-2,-,TGTGCCAGCAGTTTAGCAGGGGCGAGCTATGGCTACACCTTC,CASSLAGASYGYTF
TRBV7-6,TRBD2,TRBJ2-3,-,TGTGCCAGCAGCTCGGGACTAGCGGGGGCAGATACGCAGTATTTT,CASSSGLAGADTQYF
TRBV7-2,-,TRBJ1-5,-,TGTGCCAGCAGCTTCGGGGGGGGGCGGGGGCAGCCCCAGCATTTT,CASSFGGGRGQPQHF
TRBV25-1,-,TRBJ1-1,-,TGTGCCAGCAGAGCTTCAGGGGTTGGCACTGAAGCTTTCTTT,CASRASGVGTEAFF
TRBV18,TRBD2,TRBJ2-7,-,TGTGCCAGCTCACCGGCCGAGAAGGGAGGGTACGAGCAGTACTTC,CASSPAEKGGYEQYF
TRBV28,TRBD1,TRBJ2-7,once,TGTGCCAGCAGGGATCCGGGACAGGGTAACTACGAGCAGTACTTC,CASRDPGQGNYEQYF
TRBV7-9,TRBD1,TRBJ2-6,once,TGTGCCAGCAGCCCGACAGGGTCTGGGGCCAACGTCCTGACTTTC,CASSPTGSGANVLTF
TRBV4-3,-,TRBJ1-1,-,TGCGCCAGCAGCGGAAACATGGGGGGGCAGGCTTTCTTT,CASSGNMGGQAFF
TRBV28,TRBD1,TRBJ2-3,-,TGTGCCAGCAGTTTATACCTGGGGACAGCTAGCACAGATACGCAGTATTTT,CASSLYLGTASTDTQYF
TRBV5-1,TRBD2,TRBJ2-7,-,TGCGCCAGCAGCTTGGGCGGGGGAGGATCCGAGCAGTACTTC,CASSLGGGGSEQYF
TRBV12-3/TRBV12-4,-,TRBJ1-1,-,TGTGCCAGCAGTTTAGTGGGCAGGCGAGCTTTCTTT,CASSLVGRRAFF
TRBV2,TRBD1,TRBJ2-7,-,TGTGCCAGCACCGAGGGCCAGGGGGCGCGGGAGCAGTACTTC,CASTEGQGAREQYF
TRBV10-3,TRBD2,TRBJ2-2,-,TGTGCCATCAGTGATGGGAGGGGACGGAACACCGGGGAGCTGTTTTTT,CAISDGRGRNTGELFF
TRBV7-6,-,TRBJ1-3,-,TGTGCCAGCAGCTCGATGACAGGCGCCCTCGACACCATATATTTT,CASSSMTGALDTIYF
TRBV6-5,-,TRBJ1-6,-,TGTGCCAGCAGCCTTAGGGGGTCCTATAATTCACCCCTCCACTTT,CASSLRGSYNSPLHF
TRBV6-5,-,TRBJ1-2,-,TGTGCCAGCAGTTACTCACTCATGGGGGCGCAGGATGGCTACACCTTC,CASSYSLMGAQDGYTF
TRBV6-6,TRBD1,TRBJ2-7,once,TGTGCCAGCAGTTTCACAGGGGACCTGTCTTACGAGCAGTACTTC,CASSFTGDLSYEQYF
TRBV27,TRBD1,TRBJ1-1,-,TGTGCCAGCAGTCCAGGTCCAGGGACAGTGGAGAACACTGAAGCTTTCTTT,CASSPGPGTVENTEAFF
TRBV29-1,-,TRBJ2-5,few,TGCAGCGTTGTGAGTGGGCCGGAGACCCAGTACTTC,CSVVSGPETQYF
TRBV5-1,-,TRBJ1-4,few,TGCGCCAGCAGCCCTGACAGCGGGAGGAATGAAAAACTGTTTTTT,CASSPDSGRNEKLFF
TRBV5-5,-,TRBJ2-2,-,TGTGCCAGCAGCTTGCTTGGGACACCGAACACCGGGGAGCTGTTTTTT,CASSLLGTPNTGELFF
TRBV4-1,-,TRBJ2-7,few,TGCGCCAGCAGCCAAGAGAGGTACGAGCAGTACTTC,CASSQERYEQYF
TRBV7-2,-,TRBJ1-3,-,TGTGCCAGCAGCTTGAGGCCAACTGGAAACACCATATATTTT,CASSLRPTGNTIYF
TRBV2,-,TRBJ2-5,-,TGTGCCAGCCGGGATTTCATGAAGACCCAGTACTTC,CASRDFMKTQYF
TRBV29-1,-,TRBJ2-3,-,TGCAGCGTTACTAAGCGGACTAGCACAGATACGCAGTATTTT,CSVTKRTSTDTQYF
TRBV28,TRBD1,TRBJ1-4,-,TGTGCCAGCAGTCCCGGGACAGCTCATGAAAAACTGTTTTTT,CASSPGTAHEKLFF
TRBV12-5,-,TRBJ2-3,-,TGTGCTAGTGGCAGAACAGATACGCAGTATTTT,CASGRTDTQYF
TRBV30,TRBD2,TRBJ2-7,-,TGTGCCTGGAGTGCCGGGACTAGTGGGTACGAGCAGTACTTC,CAWSAGTSGYEQYF
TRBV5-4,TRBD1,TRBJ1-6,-,TGTGCCAGCAGCTTAGACCCGGACAGGGTGGGTTCACCCCTCCACTTT,CASSLDPDRVGSPLHF
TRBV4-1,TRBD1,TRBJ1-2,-,TGCGCCAGCAGCCCTTGGGACAGGGGGTATGGCTACACCTTC,CASSPWDRGYGYTF
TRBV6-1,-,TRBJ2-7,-,TGTGCCAGCAGTGACACATACGACAGCTACGAGCAGTACTTC,CASSDTYDSYEQYF
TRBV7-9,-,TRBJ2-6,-,TGTGCCAGCAGCTTCGGGGGCTCTGGGGCCAACGTCCTGACTTTC,CASSFGGSGANVLTF
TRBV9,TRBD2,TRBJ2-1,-,TGTGCCAGCAGCGCAGGCCCCAGCGGGGGGGACAATGAGCAGTTCTTC,CASSAGPSGGDNEQFF
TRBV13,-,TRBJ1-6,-,TGTGCCAGCAGTCAAACAGCACAGGGTCAGGATTCACCCCTCCACTTT,CASSQTAQGQDSPLHF
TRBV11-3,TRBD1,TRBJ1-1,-,TGTGCCAGCAGCTCATCCGACAGGGCCGGAGCTTTCTTT,CASSSSDRAGAFF
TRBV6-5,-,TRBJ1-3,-,TGTGCCAGCAGTTACTCGCCGGGACTTACTGGAAACACCATATATTTT,CASSYSPGLTGNTIYF